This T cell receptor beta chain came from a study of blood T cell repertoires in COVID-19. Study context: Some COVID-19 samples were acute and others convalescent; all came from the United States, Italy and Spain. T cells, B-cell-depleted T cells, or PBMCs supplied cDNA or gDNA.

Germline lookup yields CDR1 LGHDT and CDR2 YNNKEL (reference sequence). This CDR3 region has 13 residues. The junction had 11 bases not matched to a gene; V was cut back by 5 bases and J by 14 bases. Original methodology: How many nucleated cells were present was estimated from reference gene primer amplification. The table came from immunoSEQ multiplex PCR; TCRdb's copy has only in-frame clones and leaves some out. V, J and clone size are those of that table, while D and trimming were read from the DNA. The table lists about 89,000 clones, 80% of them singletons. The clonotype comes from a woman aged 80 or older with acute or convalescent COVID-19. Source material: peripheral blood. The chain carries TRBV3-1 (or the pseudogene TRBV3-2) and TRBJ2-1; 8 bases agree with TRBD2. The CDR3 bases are TGTGCCAGCAGCAAAAGGCCAGCGGGAGTGGAGTTCTTC. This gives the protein CASSKRPAGVEFF.